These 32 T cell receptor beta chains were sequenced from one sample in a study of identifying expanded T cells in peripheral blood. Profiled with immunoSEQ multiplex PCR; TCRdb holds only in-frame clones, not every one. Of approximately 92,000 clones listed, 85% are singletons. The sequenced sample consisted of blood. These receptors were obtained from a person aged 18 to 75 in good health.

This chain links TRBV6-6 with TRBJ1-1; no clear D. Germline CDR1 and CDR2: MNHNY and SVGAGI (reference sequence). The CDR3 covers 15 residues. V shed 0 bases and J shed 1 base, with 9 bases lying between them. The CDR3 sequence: CASSYSGRTNTEAFF. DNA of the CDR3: TGTGCCAGCAGTTACTCGGGCAGGACGAACACTGAAGCTTTCTTT.

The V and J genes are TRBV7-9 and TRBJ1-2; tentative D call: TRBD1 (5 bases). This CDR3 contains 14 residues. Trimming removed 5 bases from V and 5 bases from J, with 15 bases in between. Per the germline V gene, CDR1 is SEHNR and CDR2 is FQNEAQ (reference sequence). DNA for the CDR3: TGTGCCAGCAGCCAAGACAGCCCTTCTTATGGCTACACCTTC. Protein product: CASSQDSPSYGYTF.

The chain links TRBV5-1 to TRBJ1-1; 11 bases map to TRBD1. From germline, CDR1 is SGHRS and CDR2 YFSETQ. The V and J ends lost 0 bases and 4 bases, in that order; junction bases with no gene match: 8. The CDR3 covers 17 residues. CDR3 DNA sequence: TGCGCCAGCAGCTTGGGTGGGACAGGGGGAAGAGGCACTGAAGCTTTCTTT. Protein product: CASSLGGTGGRGTEAFF.

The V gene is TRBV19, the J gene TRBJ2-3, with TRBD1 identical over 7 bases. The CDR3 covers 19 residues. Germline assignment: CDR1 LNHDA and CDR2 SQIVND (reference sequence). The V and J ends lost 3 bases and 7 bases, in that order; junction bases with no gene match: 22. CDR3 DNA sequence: TGTGCCAGTAGTATCCGCCCCGGGAAGACAGGGCGAGTAAGGAATACGCAGTATTTT. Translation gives CASSIRPGKTGRVRNTQYF.

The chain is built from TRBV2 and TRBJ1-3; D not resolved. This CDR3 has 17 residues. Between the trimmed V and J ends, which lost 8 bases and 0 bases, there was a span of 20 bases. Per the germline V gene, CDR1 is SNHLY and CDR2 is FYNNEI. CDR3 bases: TGTGCCAGCCTCCCCCGGTTGGGAGCGGACTCTGGAAACACCATATATTTT. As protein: CASLPRLGADSGNTIYF.

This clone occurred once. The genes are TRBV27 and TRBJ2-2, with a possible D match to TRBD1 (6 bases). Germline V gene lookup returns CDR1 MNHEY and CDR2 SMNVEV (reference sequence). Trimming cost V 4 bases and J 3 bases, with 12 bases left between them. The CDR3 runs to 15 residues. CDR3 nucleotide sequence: TGTGCCAGCAGTTGGGGGACACCTTACACCGGGGAGCTGTTTTTT. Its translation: CASSWGTPYTGELFF.

The CDR3 reads CASSPITGTGANYGYTF. DNA for the CDR3: TGTGCCAGCTCACCCATTACGGGGACAGGGGCCAACTATGGCTACACCTTC. The rearrangement joins TRBV18 to TRBJ1-2; 10 bases align to TRBD1. CDR1 KGHSH and CDR2 LQKENI come from the germline V gene. The CDR3 runs 17 residues. Trimming took 3 bases from V and 2 from J; bases not matched to a gene: 9.

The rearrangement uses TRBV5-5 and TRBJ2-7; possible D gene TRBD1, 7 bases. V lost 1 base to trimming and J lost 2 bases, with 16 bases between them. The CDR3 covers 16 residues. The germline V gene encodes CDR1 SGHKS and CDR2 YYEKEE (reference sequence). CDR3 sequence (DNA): TGTGCCAGCAGCTTGCTTCTCCAGGGGGGAACCTACGAGCAGTACTTC. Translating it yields CASSLLLQGGTYEQYF.

CDR3 DNA: TGCGCCAGCAGCCAAGCACCTCTATTGTACGAGGGGCCCGAGCAGTACTTC. Translated: CASSQAPLLYEGPEQYF. The chain is built from TRBV4-1 and TRBJ2-7; D possibly uses TRBD1 or TRBD2 (5 bases each). V lost 1 base and J 6 bases, leaving 22 bases between the germline ends. Germline V CDR1 and CDR2: MGHRA, YSYEKL. This CDR3 comprises 17 residues.

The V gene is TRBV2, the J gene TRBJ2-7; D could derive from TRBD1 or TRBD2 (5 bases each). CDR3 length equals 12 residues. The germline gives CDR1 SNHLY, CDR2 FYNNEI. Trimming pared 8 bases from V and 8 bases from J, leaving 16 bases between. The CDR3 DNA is TGTGCCAGCTCTTTTCAGGGAGAGAAGCAGTACTTC. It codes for CASSFQGEKQYF.

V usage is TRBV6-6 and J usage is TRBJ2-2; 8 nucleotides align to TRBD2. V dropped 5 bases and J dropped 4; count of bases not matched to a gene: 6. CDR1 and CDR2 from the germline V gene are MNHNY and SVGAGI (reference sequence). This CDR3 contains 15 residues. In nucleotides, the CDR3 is TGTGCCAGCAGTCCCTTAGCGGGGTCCACCGGGGAGCTGTTTTTT. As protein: CASSPLAGSTGELFF.

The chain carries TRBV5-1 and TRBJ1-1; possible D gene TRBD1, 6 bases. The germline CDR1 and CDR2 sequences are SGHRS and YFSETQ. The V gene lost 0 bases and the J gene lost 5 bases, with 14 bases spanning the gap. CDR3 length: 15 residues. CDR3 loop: CASSLALRGYTEAFF. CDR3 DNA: TGCGCCAGCAGCTTGGCCCTCAGGGGTTATACTGAAGCTTTCTTT.

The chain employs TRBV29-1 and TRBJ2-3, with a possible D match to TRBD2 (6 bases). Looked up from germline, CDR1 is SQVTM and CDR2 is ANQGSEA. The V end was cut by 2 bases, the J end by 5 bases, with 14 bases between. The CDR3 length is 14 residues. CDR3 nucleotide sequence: TGCAGCGTTGAAACGGGGGAGAAAGGAGATACGCAGTATTTT. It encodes CSVETGEKGDTQYF.

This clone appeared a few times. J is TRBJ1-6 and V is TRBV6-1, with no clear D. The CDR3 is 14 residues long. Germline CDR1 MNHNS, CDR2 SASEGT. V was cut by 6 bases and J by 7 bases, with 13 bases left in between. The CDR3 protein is CASRAAGSNSPLHF. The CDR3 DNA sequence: TGTGCCAGCAGGGCTGCGGGGAGCAATTCACCCCTCCACTTT.

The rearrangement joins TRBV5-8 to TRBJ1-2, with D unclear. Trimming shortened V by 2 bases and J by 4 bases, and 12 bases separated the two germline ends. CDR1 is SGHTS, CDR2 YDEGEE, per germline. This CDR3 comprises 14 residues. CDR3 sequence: CASSFQGRSYGYTF. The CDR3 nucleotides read TGTGCCAGCAGCTTCCAAGGGAGATCCTATGGCTACACCTTC.

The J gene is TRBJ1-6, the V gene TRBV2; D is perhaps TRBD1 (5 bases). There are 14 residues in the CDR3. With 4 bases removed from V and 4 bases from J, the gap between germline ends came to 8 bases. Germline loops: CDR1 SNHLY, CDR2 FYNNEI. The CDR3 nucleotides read TGTGCCAGCAGTGGACAGTCTTATAATTCACCCCTCCACTTT. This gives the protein CASSGQSYNSPLHF.

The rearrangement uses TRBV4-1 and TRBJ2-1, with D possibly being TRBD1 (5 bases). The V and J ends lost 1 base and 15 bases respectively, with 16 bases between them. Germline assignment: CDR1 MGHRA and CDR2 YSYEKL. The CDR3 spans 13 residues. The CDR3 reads CASSQGRAGQLFF. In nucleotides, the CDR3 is TGCGCCAGCAGCCAAGGAAGGGCAGGGCAATTGTTCTTC.

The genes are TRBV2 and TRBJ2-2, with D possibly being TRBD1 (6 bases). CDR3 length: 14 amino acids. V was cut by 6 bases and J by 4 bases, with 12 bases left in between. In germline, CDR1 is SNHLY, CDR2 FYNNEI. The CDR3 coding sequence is TGTGCCAGCAGAAAACAGGGAGTCACCGGGGAGCTGTTTTTT. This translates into CASRKQGVTGELFF.

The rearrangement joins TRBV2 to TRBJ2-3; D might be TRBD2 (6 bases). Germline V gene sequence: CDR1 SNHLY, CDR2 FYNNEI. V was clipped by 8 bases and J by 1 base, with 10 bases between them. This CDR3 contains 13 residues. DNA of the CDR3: TGTGCCAGCTCGGAGGGGCGCACAGATACGCAGTATTTT. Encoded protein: CASSEGRTDTQYF.

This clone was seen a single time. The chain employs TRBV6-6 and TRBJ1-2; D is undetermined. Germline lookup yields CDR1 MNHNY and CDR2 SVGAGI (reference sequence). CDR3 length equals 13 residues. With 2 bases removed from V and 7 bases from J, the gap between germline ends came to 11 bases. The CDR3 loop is CASSYLDFGGYTF. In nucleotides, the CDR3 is TGTGCCAGCAGTTACCTGGACTTCGGTGGCTACACCTTC.

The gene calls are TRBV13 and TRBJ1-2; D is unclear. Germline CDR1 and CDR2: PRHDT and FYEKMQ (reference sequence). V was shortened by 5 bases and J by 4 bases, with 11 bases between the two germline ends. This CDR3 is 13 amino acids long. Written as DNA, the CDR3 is TGTGCCAGCAGCATGCCCGGGCTCTATGGCTACACCTTC. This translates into CASSMPGLYGYTF. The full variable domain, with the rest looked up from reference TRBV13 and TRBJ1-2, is AAGVIQSPRHLIKEKRETATLKCYPIPRHDTVYWYQQGPGQDPQFLISFYEKMQSDKGSIPDRFSAQQFSDYHSELNMSSLELGDSALYFCASSMPGLYGYTFGSGTRLTVV.

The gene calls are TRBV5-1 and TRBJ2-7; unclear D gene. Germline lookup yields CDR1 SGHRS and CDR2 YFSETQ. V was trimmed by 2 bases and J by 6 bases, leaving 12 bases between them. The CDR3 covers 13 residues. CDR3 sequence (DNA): TGCGCCAGCAGCTTCCGGGCCAGTTCCGAGCAGTACTTC. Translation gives CASSFRASSEQYF.

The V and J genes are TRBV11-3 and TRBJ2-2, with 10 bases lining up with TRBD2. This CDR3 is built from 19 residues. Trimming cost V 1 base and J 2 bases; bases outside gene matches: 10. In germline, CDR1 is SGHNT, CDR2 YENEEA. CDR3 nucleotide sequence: TGTGCCAGCAGCTTAGCGCTTACTAGCGGGGCCTCCAACACCGGGGAGCTGTTTTTT. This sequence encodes CASSLALTSGASNTGELFF.

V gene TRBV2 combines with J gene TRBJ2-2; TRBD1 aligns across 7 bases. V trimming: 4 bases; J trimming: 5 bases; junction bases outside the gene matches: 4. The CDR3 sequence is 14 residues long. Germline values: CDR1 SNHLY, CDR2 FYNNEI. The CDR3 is CASSGQGWTGELFF. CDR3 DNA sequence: TGTGCCAGCAGTGGACAGGGTTGGACCGGGGAGCTGTTTTTT.

CDR3 region: CASSYSAAAPYNEQFF. The CDR3 region has the DNA TGTGCCAGCAGTTACTCAGCAGCGGCTCCCTACAATGAGCAGTTCTTC. The chain recombines TRBV6-5 with TRBJ2-1; tentatively, D is TRBD2 (5 bases). Germline CDR1 reads MNHEY; CDR2 reads SVGAGI. The CDR3 runs to 16 residues. V was trimmed by 0 bases and J by 2 bases, leaving 11 bases between them.

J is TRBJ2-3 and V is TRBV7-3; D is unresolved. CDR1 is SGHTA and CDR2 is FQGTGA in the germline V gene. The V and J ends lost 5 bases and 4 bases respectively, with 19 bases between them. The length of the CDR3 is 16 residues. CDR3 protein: CASSLHSNTVADTQYF. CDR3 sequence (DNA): TGTGCCAGCAGCCTTCACTCGAATACAGTAGCAGATACGCAGTATTTT.

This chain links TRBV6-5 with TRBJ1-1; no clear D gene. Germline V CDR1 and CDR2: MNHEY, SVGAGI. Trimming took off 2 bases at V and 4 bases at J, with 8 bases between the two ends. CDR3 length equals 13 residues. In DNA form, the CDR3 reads TGTGCCAGCAGTTACGACGGATTCACTGAAGCTTTCTTT. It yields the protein CASSYDGFTEAFF.

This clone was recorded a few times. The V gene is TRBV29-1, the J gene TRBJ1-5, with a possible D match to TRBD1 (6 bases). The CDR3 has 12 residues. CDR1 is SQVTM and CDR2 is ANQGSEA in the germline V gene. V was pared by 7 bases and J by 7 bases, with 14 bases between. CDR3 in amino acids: CSAGGAGQPQHF. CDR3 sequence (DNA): TGCAGCGCCGGGGGGGCTGGGCAGCCCCAGCATTTT.

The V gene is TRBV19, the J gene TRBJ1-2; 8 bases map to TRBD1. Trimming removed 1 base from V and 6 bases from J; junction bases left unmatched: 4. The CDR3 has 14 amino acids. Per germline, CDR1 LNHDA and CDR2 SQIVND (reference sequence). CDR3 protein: CASSIGDRSDGYTF. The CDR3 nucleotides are TGTGCCAGTAGTATAGGGGACAGGAGTGATGGCTACACCTTC. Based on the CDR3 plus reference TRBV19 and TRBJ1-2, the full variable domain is DGGITQSPKYLFRKEGQNVTLSCEQNLNHDAMYWYRQDPGQGLRLIYYSQIVNDFQKGDIAEGYSVSREKKESFPLTVTSAQKNPTAFYLCASSIGDRSDGYTFGSGTRLTVV.

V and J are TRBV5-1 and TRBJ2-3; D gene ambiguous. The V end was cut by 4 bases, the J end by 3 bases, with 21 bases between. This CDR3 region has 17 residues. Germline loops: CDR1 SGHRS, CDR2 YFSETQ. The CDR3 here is CASSIRPDTAVTDTQYF. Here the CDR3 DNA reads TGCGCCAGCAGCATCCGTCCTGACACTGCTGTTACAGATACGCAGTATTTT.

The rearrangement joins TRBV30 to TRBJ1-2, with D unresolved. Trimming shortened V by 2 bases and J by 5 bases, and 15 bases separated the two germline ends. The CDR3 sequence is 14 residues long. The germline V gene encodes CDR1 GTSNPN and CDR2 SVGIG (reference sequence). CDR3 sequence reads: CAWSKHSRRYGYTF. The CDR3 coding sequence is TGTGCCTGGAGTAAACACTCCCGAAGGTATGGCTACACCTTC.

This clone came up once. The CDR3 sequence: CASRGEYEQYF. CDR3 bases: TGCGCCAGCAGGGGGGAGTACGAGCAGTACTTC. The chain uses TRBV5-1 and TRBJ2-7; D possibly uses TRBD1 or TRBD2 (5 bases each). CDR1 is SGHRS, CDR2 YFSETQ, per germline. V gave up 5 bases and J gave up 4 bases, with 7 bases separating them. This CDR3 spans 11 amino acids.